In this sample, the clone carrying this T cell receptor (beta chain) turned up a few times. What it binds is not known. The authors ran a second PCR of about 6 to 11 cycles using a sample-barcoded 5' primer and a J-beta primer mix. Each cDNA molecule received a tag from a template-switch adaptor that had 12 random nucleotides. TCRdb ran MiXCR on the 5' RACE reads and lists one entry per CDR3 protein. The sample carries approximately 810,000 distinct CDR3 sequences, 35% to 40% recorded once. This record comes from a study of blood T cells in healthy people across ages. Overall study results and limits: Higher diversity, along with more naive CD4+ cells, distinguished long-lived donors from aged donors.

Trimming shortened V by 6 bases and J by 0 bases, and 10 bases separated the two germline ends. This CDR3 is 14 amino acids long. No fewer than 6 million PBMCs went into each sample. This TCR was recovered from a man aged 18 to 30 in good health. Sequencing was carried out using blood. The rearrangement links TRBV12-3 or TRBV12-4 to TRBJ2-3; D possibly corresponds to TRBD2 (7 bases). CDR3 in DNA: TGTGCCAGCAGGGGGGGGCCTAGCACAGATACGCAGTATTTT. Translation: CASRGGPSTDTQYF.